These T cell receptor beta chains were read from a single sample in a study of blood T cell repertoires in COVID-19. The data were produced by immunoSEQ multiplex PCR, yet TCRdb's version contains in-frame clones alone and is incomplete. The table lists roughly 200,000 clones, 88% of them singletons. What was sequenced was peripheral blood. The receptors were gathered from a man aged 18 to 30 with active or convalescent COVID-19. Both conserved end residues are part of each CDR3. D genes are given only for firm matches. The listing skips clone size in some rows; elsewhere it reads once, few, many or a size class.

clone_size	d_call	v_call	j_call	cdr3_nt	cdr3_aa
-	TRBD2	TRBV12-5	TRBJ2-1	TGTGCTAGTGAACCCGGGACTAGCGGGAGCAATGAGCAGTTCTTC	CASEPGTSGSNEQFF
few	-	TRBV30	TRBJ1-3	TGTGCCTGGAGGCTACAGGGCTTTGGAAACACCATATATTTT	CAWRLQGFGNTIYF
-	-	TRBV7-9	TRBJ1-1	TGTGCCAGCAGCTTAGGCGCCTTCGAAGCTTTCTTT	CASSLGAFEAFF
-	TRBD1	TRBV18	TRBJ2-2	TGTGCCAGCTCACCAGGCACAGGGGGCTCAGGGGAGCTGTTTTTT	CASSPGTGGSGELFF
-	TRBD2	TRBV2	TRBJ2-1	TGTGCCAGCAGGGATAGCGGGAGTGGATGGAATGAGCAGTTCTTC	CASRDSGSGWNEQFF
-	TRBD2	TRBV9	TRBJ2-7	TGTGCCAGCAGCGTAGGAGACGGACTAGCGGGAAGCTACGAGCAGTACTTC	CASSVGDGLAGSYEQYF
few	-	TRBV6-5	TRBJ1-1	TGTGCCAGCAGTTACGCACAGAGAGGGACTGAAGCTTTCTTT	CASSYAQRGTEAFF
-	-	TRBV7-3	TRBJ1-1	TGTGCCAGCAGCCCCCGGAGGAACACTGAAGCTTTCTTT	CASSPRRNTEAFF
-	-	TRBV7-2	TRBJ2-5	TGTGCCAGCAGCTTAGGTAGGACTCGTGTCGGCGAGACCCAGTACTTC	CASSLGRTRVGETQYF
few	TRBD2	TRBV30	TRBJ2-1	TGTGCCTGGAGTGTAGGCGGGGGCTCCTACAATGAGCAGTTCTTC	CAWSVGGGSYNEQFF
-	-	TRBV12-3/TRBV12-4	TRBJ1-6	TGTGCCAGCAGTTTTTCAGATTCACCCCTCCACTTT	CASSFSDSPLHF
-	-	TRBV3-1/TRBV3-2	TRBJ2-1	TGTGCCAGCAGCCAGGGGGCCTCCTCCTACAATGAGCAGTTCTTC	CASSQGASSYNEQFF
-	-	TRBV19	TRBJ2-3	TGTGCCAGTAGTATCATGAGGGAAGATACGCAGTATTTT	CASSIMREDTQYF
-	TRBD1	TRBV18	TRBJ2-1	TGTGCCAGCTCAGAAGGGGATCCAGGGGGATCCTACAATGAGCAGTTCTTC	CASSEGDPGGSYNEQFF
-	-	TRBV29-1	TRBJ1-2	TGCAGCGTTGGTTCCGGGGAGAAGGCCTATGGCTACACCTTC	CSVGSGEKAYGYTF
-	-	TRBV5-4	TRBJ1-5	TGTGCCAGCAGCTACAGGATCAATAGCAATCAGCCCCAGCATTTT	CASSYRINSNQPQHF
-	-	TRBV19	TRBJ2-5	TGTGCCAGTAGTATAGGCCCAGGGCCCCAAGAGACCCAGTACTTC	CASSIGPGPQETQYF
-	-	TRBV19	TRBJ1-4	TGTGCCAGTTTCCGGGACACCAAACTGTTTTTT	CASFRDTKLFF
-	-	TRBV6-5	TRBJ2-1	TGTGCCAGCAGCTTGGAGGGGGCGCTGAATGAGCAGTTCTTC	CASSLEGALNEQFF
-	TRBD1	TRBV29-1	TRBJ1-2	TGCAGCGTTGAGGCAGGGGGCGTTTTAGATGGCTACACCTTC	CSVEAGGVLDGYTF
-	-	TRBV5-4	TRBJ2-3	TGTGCCAGCAGCCCCCCGAGAGGGGATACGCAGTATTTT	CASSPPRGDTQYF
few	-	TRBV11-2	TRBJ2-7	TGTGCCAGCAGCTTAAGTCTAGTTAATGTCCACGAGCAGTACTTC	CASSLSLVNVHEQYF
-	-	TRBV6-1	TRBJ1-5	TGTGCCAGCAGTGCATTAGGCGGGGATCAGCCCCAGCATTTT	CASSALGGDQPQHF
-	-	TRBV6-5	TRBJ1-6	TGTGCCAGCAGCCGGGACAAAAATTCACCCCTCCACTTT	CASSRDKNSPLHF
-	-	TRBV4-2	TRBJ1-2	TGTGCCAGCAGCCAAGAGTTACGGGGTGACTATGGCTACACCTTC	CASSQELRGDYGYTF
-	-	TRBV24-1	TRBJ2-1	TGTGCCACCAGTGATTTGCAGGCCAATGAGCAGTTCTTC	CATSDLQANEQFF
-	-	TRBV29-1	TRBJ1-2	TGCAGCGTTGCTTCCTGGACAGAACGAAACTATGGCTACACCTTC	CSVASWTERNYGYTF
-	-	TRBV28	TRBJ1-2	TGTGCCACCTCTGGGGGGTGGGGCTGCACCTTC	CATSGGWGCTF
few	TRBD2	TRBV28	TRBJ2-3	TGTGCCAGCAGGACTAGCGGGGGGGTAACAGATACGCAGTATTTT	CASRTSGGVTDTQYF
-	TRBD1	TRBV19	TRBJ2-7	TGTGCCAGTAGTATTCGGACAGGGGTTCCCTACGAGCAGTACTTC	CASSIRTGVPYEQYF
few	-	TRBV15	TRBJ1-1	TGTGCCACCAGCAGCTCCTTGGGGGGATACACTGAAGCTTTCTTT	CATSSSLGGYTEAFF
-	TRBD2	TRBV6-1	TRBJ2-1	TGTGCCAGCAGTGAAGACGTCGCGGGGGGACTTCTGAATGAGCAGTTCTTC	CASSEDVAGGLLNEQFF
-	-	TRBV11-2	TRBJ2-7	TGTGCCAGCAGTCTACAGACCTCCTACGAGCAGTACTTC	CASSLQTSYEQYF
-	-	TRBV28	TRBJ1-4	TGTGCCAGCAGTTTAGGGGGGGTGGGTGAAAAACTGTTTTTT	CASSLGGVGEKLFF
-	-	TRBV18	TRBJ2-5	TGTGCCAGCTCACCGTCCGAGGAGACCCAGTACTTC	CASSPSEETQYF
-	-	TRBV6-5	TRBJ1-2	TGTGCCAGCAGCCTACAGGGAACGCACTATGGCTACACCTTC	CASSLQGTHYGYTF
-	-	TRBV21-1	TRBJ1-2	TGTGCCAGCAGCAAACCCGGCAGCGATACCTACTATGGCTACACCTTC	CASSKPGSDTYYGYTF
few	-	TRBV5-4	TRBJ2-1	TGTGCCAGCAGCCCGGACTTGAATGAGCAGTTCTTC	CASSPDLNEQFF
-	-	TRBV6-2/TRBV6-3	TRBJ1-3	TGTGCCAGCAGTTACTCCCGTGCTGGAAACACCATATATTTT	CASSYSRAGNTIYF